This T cell receptor (beta chain) was sequenced during a study of identical twins. Study-level results: Out-of-frame alpha sequences common to twins exhibited a surplus of low generation probability.

The CDR3 loop spans 15 amino acids. The V end lost 1 base, the J end lost 4 bases, and 13 bases lay between the germline ends. The sample holds many counts of this clonotype. Its antigen is still unknown. Every one of the donors was a healthy Caucasian. cDNA carried unique molecular identifiers, and a universal primer site was added by template switching. TCRdb ran MiXCR on the 5' RACE reads and lists one entry per CDR3 protein. The data show hundreds of thousands of distinct CDR3 sequences, with around 6.1% seen just once and roughly 1.8% held by the top ten. The V call is TRBV12-3 or TRBV12-4, the J call TRBJ2-5; possibly TRBD1 for D (6 bases). The clonotype was recovered from a man in his late teens or twenties in good health. Sequenced material: naive T cells sorted from blood. CDR3 bases: TGTGCCAGCAGTTTAGGGCCCAGGGGTGGAGAGACCCAGTACTTC. Amino acid sequence: CASSLGPRGGETQYF.